There are a few counts of the clone carrying this T cell receptor (beta chain). What it recognizes is unknown. This specimen belongs to a study of CD8 T cells in ankylosing spondylitis. TCRdb ran MiXCR on the 5' RACE reads and lists one entry per CDR3 protein. The sample records around 390,000 distinct CDR3 sequences, 20% to 25% being singletons. General study points: Past studies reported some motif variants in reactive arthritis synovial fluid and blood. Researchers reportedly found disease-linked clones significantly enriched in matched ankylosing spondylitis synovial fluid. Within ankylosing spondylitis blood, a TCR beta motif made up of roughly eight highly homologous variants appeared to be characteristic.

Per germline, CDR1 DFQATT and CDR2 SNEGSKA (reference sequence). Between the trimmed V and J ends, which lost 6 bases and 5 bases, there was a span of 20 bases. The CDR3 loop spans 14 amino acids. The TCR originated in a male donor with ankylosing spondylitis. Sequencing was performed on blood, either unsorted or a sorted T cell fraction (not recorded which). The chain links TRBV20-1 to TRBJ2-7; D not certain. CDR3 sequence reads: CSAAKVRSSDEQYF. CDR3 nucleotides: TGCAGTGCAGCGAAAGTCCGTTCCTCTGACGAGCAGTACTTC.